Listed below are T cell receptor beta chains from one sample, sequenced in a study of cytomegalovirus exposure and HLA in healthy donors. Data came from immunoSEQ multiplex PCR; TCRdb stores just in-frame clones and leaves some out. Of fewer than 150,000 clones in the sample, roughly 80% were seen once. Material for sequencing was PBMCs. All receptors come from a female donor in good health and CMV-seronegative. CDR3s include the opening cysteine and the closing phenylalanine or tryptophan. The order of the fields is clone size, V gene, J gene, CDR3 length, D gene, CDR3 DNA, CDR3 protein. A D gene is named only where the DNA matches it firmly. The size of a clone is reported for some rows only, either as once, few or many, or as a class for expanded clones.

>.|TRBV6-5|TRBJ2-7|12|.
TGTGCCAGCAGTTACGCGGGATACGAGCAGTACTTC
CASSYAGYEQYF
>.|TRBV6-6|TRBJ1-5|15|.
TGTGCCAGCAATTACTGGACTGGGGACAATCAGCCCCAGCATTTT
CASNYWTGDNQPQHF
>.|TRBV7-9|TRBJ2-7|16|.
TGTGCCAGCAGCTTAGTGGGGCAGTCCCCGTCCTACGAGCAGTACTTC
CASSLVGQSPSYEQYF
>.|TRBV27|TRBJ2-1|13|.
TGTGCCAGCAGTTTGTCTAGGCTAAATGAGCAGTTCTTC
CASSLSRLNEQFF
>.|TRBV11-2|TRBJ2-5|15|.
TGTGCCAGCAGCTTAGACTCCGGCCTAGCGGAGACCCAGTACTTC
CASSLDSGLAETQYF
>.|TRBV5-1|TRBJ2-2|15|TRBD1
TGCGCCAGCAGCCCGGGACAGGGGGGGGCCGGGGAGCTGTTTTTT
CASSPGQGGAGELFF
>.|TRBV15|TRBJ1-1|15|.
TGTGCCACTAGCAGAGGAGGCAGGGCAATGGCTGAAGCTTTCTTT
CATSRGGRAMAEAFF
>.|TRBV10-3|TRBJ2-3|14|.
TGTGCCATCAGATTAGCGGCTAGCACAGATACGCAGTATTTT
CAIRLAASTDTQYF
>.|TRBV27|TRBJ1-1|14|.
TGTGCCAGCAGTAAAGGGGGGGGGAGCACTGAAGCTTTCTTT
CASSKGGGSTEAFF
>.|TRBV15|TRBJ2-2|18|.
TGTGCCACCAGCAGAGATCGCGGCAGGGTAGAGTGGACCGGGGAGCTGTTTTTT
CATSRDRGRVEWTGELFF
>once|TRBV28|TRBJ1-5|12|.
TGTGCCAGCAGTTTATACGGCGGGCCCCAGCATTTT
CASSLYGGPQHF
>.|TRBV25-1|TRBJ2-7|13|.
TGTGCCAGCAGGGGGACACCATCCTACGAGCAGTACTTC
CASRGTPSYEQYF
>.|TRBV6-1|TRBJ2-1|13|.
TGTGCCAGCAGCGGGAGCTCCTACAATGAGCAGTTCTTC
CASSGSSYNEQFF
>.|TRBV19|TRBJ1-1|15|TRBD1
TGTGCCAGTAGTTCCCGAGGACAGGGGAACACTGAAGCTTTCTTT
CASSSRGQGNTEAFF
>.|TRBV6-1|TRBJ2-5|15|.
TGTGCCAGCAGTGAAAGGCTAGCTTTCCAAGAGACCCAGTACTTC
CASSERLAFQETQYF
>.|TRBV29-1|TRBJ2-1|15|TRBD2
TGCAGCGTTGTCTCGCGGGAGAGCTCCTACAATGAGCAGTTCTTC
CSVVSRESSYNEQFF
>.|TRBV4-1|TRBJ1-2|17|.
TGCGCCAGCAGCCAAGATGTCGGGTCAAGGTTAAACTATGGCTACACCTTC
CASSQDVGSRLNYGYTF
>.|TRBV14|TRBJ1-2|14|.
TGTGCCAGCAGCACGGGGGACTTCCTCTATGGCTACACCTTC
CASSTGDFLYGYTF
>.|TRBV6-5|TRBJ2-7|11|.
TGTGCCAGCGGGAGCTCCTACGAGCAGTACTTC
CASGSSYEQYF
>.|TRBV4-1|TRBJ2-1|16|TRBD2
TGCGCCAGCAGCCAAGAAACGACTAGCGGAGACAATGAGCAGTTCTTC
CASSQETTSGDNEQFF
>once|TRBV2|TRBJ1-2|12|.
TGTGCCAGCAGTGGGGGGGGCGATGGCTACACCTTC
CASSGGGDGYTF
>.|TRBV28|TRBJ1-1|14|TRBD1
TGTGCCAGCAGTCCCGGGACAGGGAACACTGAAGCTTTCTTT
CASSPGTGNTEAFF
>.|TRBV4-1|TRBJ1-2|16|.
TGCGCCAGCAGCCAAAACCCCAGGGTAGCTAACTATGGCTACACCTTC
CASSQNPRVANYGYTF
>.|TRBV25-1|TRBJ1-2|12|.
TGTGCCAGCAGTAGTTACGGGGGTGGCTACACCTTC
CASSSYGGGYTF
>.|TRBV28|TRBJ2-2|15|.
TGTGCCAGCAGGATCCGGGACTCTAACACCGGGGAGCTGTTTTTT
CASRIRDSNTGELFF
>.|TRBV6-1|TRBJ2-3|15|TRBD1
TGTGCCAGCAGTGCTTCAGGGGGTCTCTCAGATACGCAGTATTTT
CASSASGGLSDTQYF
>.|TRBV29-1|TRBJ1-4|14|.
TGCAGCGTTGGAGGCGGCGGGAGTAATGAAAAACTGTTTTTT
CSVGGGGSNEKLFF
>.|TRBV6-5|TRBJ2-3|13|TRBD2
TGTGCCAGCGGAGCGGGAGGGAAAGATACGCAGTATTTT
CASGAGGKDTQYF
>.|TRBV6-4|TRBJ2-2|19|TRBD1
TGTGCCAGCAGGGAGGCTACGACTTTGGGACAGCCGAACACCGGGGAGCTGTTTTTT
CASREATTLGQPNTGELFF
>.|TRBV28|TRBJ2-5|15|.
TGTGCCAGCAGGCGGGGCAGGAGGAACCAAGAGACCCAGTACTTC
CASRRGRRNQETQYF
>few|TRBV14|TRBJ1-5|15|.
TGTGCCAGCAGCCAAGCAGGGGTTCGGAATCAGCCCCAGCATTTT
CASSQAGVRNQPQHF
>.|TRBV7-2|TRBJ2-7|12|.
TGTGCCAGCAGCTTCTCGGTCTACGAGCAGTACTTC
CASSFSVYEQYF
>.|TRBV29-1|TRBJ2-1|14|TRBD2
TGCAGCGTTGTGGGACTAGCGGGAGTCAATGAGCAGTTCTTC
CSVVGLAGVNEQFF
>.|TRBV5-1|TRBJ1-1|13|TRBD1
TGCGCCAGCAGCTCGGACAGGACCACTGAAGCTTTCTTT
CASSSDRTTEAFF
>.|TRBV6-5|TRBJ2-7|14|TRBD1
TGTGCCAGCAGTTACCCGGACAGGGGGGGCGAGCAGTACTTC
CASSYPDRGGEQYF
>few|TRBV6-4|TRBJ2-3|18|TRBD2
TGTGCCAGCAGTGACTCGATTTATACTAGCGGGAGCACAGATACGCAGTATTTT
CASSDSIYTSGSTDTQYF
>.|TRBV6-5|TRBJ2-5|13|TRBD1
TGTGCCAGCAGTTACGGGACAGCGGAGACCCAGTACTTC
CASSYGTAETQYF
>.|TRBV6-5|TRBJ2-3|15|TRBD1
TGTGCCAGCAGTCCACAGGGGGCTGGGGGGGATACGCAGTATTTT
CASSPQGAGGDTQYF
>.|TRBV6-1|TRBJ2-1|14|.
TGTGCCACTGAGACAGGAAGCTCCTACAATGAGCAGTTCTTC
CATETGSSYNEQFF